These 18 T cell receptor beta chains share one sample of origin, sequenced in a study of CD8 T cells in ankylosing spondylitis. Overall study results and limits: Several highly homologous variants made up a TCR beta motif, and this motif appeared characteristic of ankylosing spondylitis blood.

Their cognate antigens are unknown. TCRdb analysed the 5' RACE reads with MiXCR anew, one entry per CDR3 protein. The sample includes approximately 540,000 distinct CDR3 sequences, 9.5% to 15% of them seen just once. The sample taken for sequencing was blood, either unsorted or a sorted T cell fraction (not recorded which). The source is a male donor with ankylosing spondylitis.

This clonotype was detected a few times. V gene TRBV6-5 combines with J gene TRBJ2-7; D is undetermined. The germline V gene has CDR1 MNHEY and CDR2 SVGAGI. The V end was cut by 2 bases, the J end by 0 bases, with 14 bases between. The CDR3 is 16 residues long. CDR3 region: CASSYGDPRTSYEQYV. CDR3 DNA sequence: TGTGCCAGCAGTTACGGTGACCCCCGTACCTCCTACGAGCAGTACGTC.

This clonotype was observed a few times. The chain couples TRBV12-3 or TRBV12-4 to TRBJ2-1; D not certain. Trimming shortened V by 5 bases and J by 4 bases, and 12 bases separated the two germline ends. The CDR3 has 14 residues. The CDR3 sequence is CASSRRPIYNEQFF. The CDR3 coding sequence is TGTGCCAGCAGTCGGCGGCCCATTTACAATGAGCAGTTCTTC.

V usage is TRBV30 and J usage is TRBJ2-3; the D gene could be TRBD1 or TRBD2 (5 bases each). Germline V CDR1 and CDR2: GTSNPN, SVGIG (reference sequence). This CDR3 region has 15 residues. Deletions cut 4 bases from V and 0 bases from J, with 14 bases between. The CDR3 coding sequence is TGTGCCTGGATTCTCTCCGGGACCAGCACAGATACGCAGTATTTT. As protein: CAWILSGTSTDTQYF.

This clonotype turned up a few times. This chain links TRBV20-1 with TRBJ2-3; 14 bases are a match to TRBD2. V lost 5 bases to trimming and J lost 4 bases; unmatched junction nucleotides: 8. The CDR3 is made up of 16 amino acids. Per the germline V gene, CDR1 is DFQATT and CDR2 is SNEGSKA (reference sequence). CDR3 in DNA: TGCAGTGCTGGGCCGGGACTAGCGGGAGCAGCAGATACGCAGTATTTT. It codes for CSAGPGLAGAADTQYF.

There are a few counts of this clonotype. The V and J genes are TRBV20-1 and TRBJ1-3, with D hard to call. Per the germline V gene, CDR1 is DFQATT and CDR2 is SNEGSKA (reference sequence). Trimming removed 1 base at V and 3 bases at J, with 7 bases between. CDR3 length: 13 amino acids. This CDR3 is CSARGPDGNTIYF. In DNA, the CDR3 is TGCAGTGCTAGAGGGCCCGATGGAAACACCATATATTTT.

The table lists this clonotype with a few counts. The chain links TRBV18 to TRBJ2-4; 8 bases align to TRBD1. Per the germline V gene, CDR1 is KGHSH and CDR2 is LQKENI. V shed 6 bases, J shed 5 bases, and the junction held 3 bases outside the gene matches. The CDR3 sequence is 13 residues long. The CDR3 DNA is TGTGCCAGCTCCCAGGGGGCCGAAAACATTCAGTACTTC. Translation: CASSQGAENIQYF.

This clonotype was detected many times. The chain carries TRBV15 and TRBJ2-1, with D possibly matching TRBD2 (6 bases). CDR1 and CDR2 from the germline V gene are LNHNV and YYDKDF (reference sequence). V was pared by 0 bases and J by 5 bases, with 14 bases between. The CDR3 is made up of 16 amino acids. For the CDR3, the DNA is TGTGCCACCAGCAGAGAGGTTTGGGGGGTTAACAATGAGCAGTTCTTC. It yields the protein CATSREVWGVNNEQFF.

The CDR3 is CASSPGGSGRDGEQFF. As DNA, the CDR3 is TGTGCCAGCAGCCCCGGGGGTAGCGGGAGGGATGGTGAGCAGTTCTTC. The chain recombines TRBV5-6 with TRBJ2-1; 11 bases align to TRBD2. CDR3 size: 16 residues. Germline CDR1 and CDR2: SGHDT and YYEEEE. The ends lost 4 bases at V and 9 bases at J; junction bases unmatched: 12.

This clonotype was detected a few times. The CDR3 nucleotides read TGTGCCAGCAGTTACTCGGGGGGACACAATCAGCCCCAGCATTTT. It is translated as CASSYSGGHNQPQHF. The rearrangement links TRBV6-5 to TRBJ1-5; weak D call: TRBD1 (6 bases). V lost 0 bases to trimming and J lost 3 bases, with 9 bases between them. CDR1 is MNHEY, CDR2 SVGAGI, per germline. The CDR3 spans 15 residues.

This chain uses TRBV24-1 with TRBJ2-1; tentative D call: TRBD1 (6 bases). The CDR3 loop spans 16 amino acids. V shed 6 bases and J shed 4 bases, with 18 bases lying between them. Germline assignment: CDR1 KGHDR and CDR2 SFDVKD. The CDR3 coding sequence is TGTGCCACCAGTAGAACCATGGGACACCCTTACAATGAGCAGTTCTTC. Protein product: CATSRTMGHPYNEQFF.

The chain links TRBV2 to TRBJ2-1; possible D gene TRBD2, 5 bases. The CDR3 has 17 residues. Germline V CDR1 and CDR2: SNHLY, FYNNEI. Trimming took 6 bases from V and 1 from J, leaving 19 bases between them. The CDR3 reads CASSPSGVLSSYNEQFF. Written as DNA, the CDR3 is TGTGCCAGCAGCCCCTCCGGGGTCCTCTCTTCCTACAATGAGCAGTTCTTC.

This clonotype was observed a handful of times. V is TRBV18 and J is TRBJ2-2; D remains unclear. In germline, CDR1 is KGHSH, CDR2 LQKENI. Trimming stripped 4 bases from V and 4 bases from J, with 7 bases between. The CDR3 covers 13 residues. CDR3 sequence: CASSLDITGELFF. The CDR3 DNA follows: TGTGCCAGCTCACTAGATATCACCGGGGAGCTGTTTTTT.

The V and J genes are TRBV7-9 and TRBJ1-2; 9 bases are a match to TRBD1. Germline CDR1 and CDR2: SEHNR and FQNEAQ (reference sequence). The CDR3 runs to 13 residues. V was clipped by 8 bases and J by 8 bases; unmatched bases: 9. In DNA form, the CDR3 reads TGTGCCAGCGGGTTACAGGGGGCGAGGGGCTACACCTTC. It is translated as CASGLQGARGYTF.

CDR3 sequence: CAWSVASGPYEQYF. The CDR3, as DNA: TGTGCCTGGAGTGTAGCTAGCGGCCCCTACGAGCAGTACTTC. J is TRBJ2-7 and V is TRBV30, with 7 positions matching TRBD2. This CDR3 has 14 residues. V dropped 0 bases and J dropped 2; count of bases not matched to a gene: 4. CDR1 and CDR2 from the germline V gene are GTSNPN and SVGIG (reference sequence). Variable domain in full (rest from reference TRBV30 and TRBJ2-7): SQTIHQWPATLVQPVGSPLSLECTVEGTSNPNLYWYRQAAGRGLQLLFYSVGIGQISSEVPQNLSASRPQDRQFILSSKKLLLSDSGFYLCAWSVASGPYEQYFGPGTRLTVT.

A few counts support this clonotype. V gene TRBV30 combines with J gene TRBJ1-6; no firm D call. V lost 2 bases and J 7 bases, leaving 12 bases between the germline ends. Germline V gene lookup returns CDR1 GTSNPN and CDR2 SVGIG (reference sequence). This CDR3 contains 14 residues. In DNA form, the CDR3 reads TGTGCCTGGAGTCAACTCTCAATCAATTCACCCCTCCACTTT. As protein: CAWSQLSINSPLHF.

In this sample, this clonotype turned up a few times. The gene calls are TRBV5-6 and TRBJ2-1, with D perhaps matching TRBD1 (6 bases). V lost 4 bases to trimming and J lost 12 bases, with 23 bases between them. The CDR3 sequence is 15 residues long. CDR1 SGHDT and CDR2 YYEEEE come from the germline V gene. The CDR3 bases are TGTGCCAGCAGCATGGCCACAGGGCCAGCCTCAGGGCAGTTCTTC. Translated: CASSMATGPASGQFF.

Ten or more counts support this clonotype. The chain links TRBV29-1 to TRBJ2-1, with D uncertain. Looked up from germline, CDR1 is SQVTM and CDR2 is ANQGSEA. The V gene lost 2 bases and the J gene lost 1 base, with 9 bases spanning the gap. The CDR3 runs 14 residues. The CDR3 DNA reads TGCAGCGTTGAAATAAGGTCGTCCTACAATGAGCAGTTCTTC. Translating it yields CSVEIRSSYNEQFF.

The chain joins TRBV7-2 to TRBJ2-7; D not certain. The V end lost 1 base, the J end lost 0 bases, and 7 bases lay between the germline ends. The length of the CDR3 is 14 residues. Germline values: CDR1 SGHTA, CDR2 FQGNSA. This CDR3 is CASSLGPSSYEQYV. The DNA for the CDR3 is TGTGCCAGCAGCTTAGGGCCTAGCTCCTACGAGCAGTACGTC.